This T cell receptor (beta chain) was documented in a study of cytomegalovirus exposure and HLA in healthy donors. A few counts support this clone. Its antigen is still unknown. Overall study results and limits: When a later analysis was performed, an Asian-associated ancestry cluster reportedly had fewer N-insertions than the approximately 700-donor mean. When a later analysis compared HLA-associated TCR beta chains with equally common others, the HLA-associated chains turned out to be more clonally expanded and to have lower generation probabilities.

The PCR employed 60 Vbeta primers together with 13 Jbeta primers. Method: immunoSEQ multiplex PCR; TCRdb's copy keeps in-frame clones and lacks some. The repertoire holds about 160,000 clones, with approximately 79% as singletons. The sequence was obtained from a man in his 60s in good health and CMV-seronegative. The specimen was PBMCs.

CDR3 coding DNA: TGTGCCAGCAGTTTAATCCAGGAGGGAAGTGGCTACACCTTC. Encoded protein: CASSLIQEGSGYTF. The V call is TRBV28, the J call TRBJ1-2, with no clear D. Trimming shortened V by 2 bases and J by 7 bases, and 14 bases separated the two germline ends. The CDR3 loop spans 14 amino acids. Germline CDR1 is MDHEN and CDR2 is SYDVKM.